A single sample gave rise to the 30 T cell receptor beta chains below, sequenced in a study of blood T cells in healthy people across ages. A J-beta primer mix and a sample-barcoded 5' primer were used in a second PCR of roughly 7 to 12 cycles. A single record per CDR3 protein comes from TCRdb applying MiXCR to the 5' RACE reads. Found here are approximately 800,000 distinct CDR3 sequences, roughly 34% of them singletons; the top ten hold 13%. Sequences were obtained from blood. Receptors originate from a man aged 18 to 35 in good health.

This chain's CDR3 is CASSLAEGSEAFF. Here the CDR3 DNA reads TGTGCCAGCAGCTTAGCGGAAGGGTCCGAGGCTTTCTTT. This chain connects TRBV7-7 to TRBJ1-1, with D hard to call. V was pared by 0 bases and J by 11 bases, with 13 bases between. The CDR3 length is 13 residues. The germline CDR1 and CDR2 sequences are SSHAT and FNYEAQ (reference sequence).

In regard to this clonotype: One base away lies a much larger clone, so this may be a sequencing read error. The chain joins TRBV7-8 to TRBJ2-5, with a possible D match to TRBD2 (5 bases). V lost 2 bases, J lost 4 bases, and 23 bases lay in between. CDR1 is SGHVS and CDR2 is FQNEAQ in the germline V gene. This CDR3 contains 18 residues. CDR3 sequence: CASSLRRPLDGEGETQYF. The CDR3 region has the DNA TGTGCCAGCAGCTTACGTAGGCCCCTGGACGGAGAGGGAGAGACCCAGTACTTC.

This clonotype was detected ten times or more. CDR3 sequence: CSARHQSSEYGYTF. The CDR3 coding sequence is TGCAGTGCTAGACATCAATCTTCCGAATATGGCTACACCTTC. The chain uses TRBV20-1 and TRBJ1-2, with D uncertain. V was cut by 2 bases and J by 5 bases, with 15 bases left in between. The CDR3 is made up of 14 amino acids. Germline assignment: CDR1 DFQATT and CDR2 SNEGSKA (reference sequence).

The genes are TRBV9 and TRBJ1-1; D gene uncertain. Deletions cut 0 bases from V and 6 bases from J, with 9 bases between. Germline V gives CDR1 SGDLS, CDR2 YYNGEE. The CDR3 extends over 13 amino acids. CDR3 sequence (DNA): TGTGCCAGCAGCGTAGATACAGTAGCTGAAGCTTTCTTT. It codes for CASSVDTVAEAFF.

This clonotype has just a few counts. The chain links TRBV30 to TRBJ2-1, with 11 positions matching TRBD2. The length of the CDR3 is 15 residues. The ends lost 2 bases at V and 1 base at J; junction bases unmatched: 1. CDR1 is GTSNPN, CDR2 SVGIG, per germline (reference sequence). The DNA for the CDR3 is TGTGCCTGGAGTATAGCGGGGGGGTCCTACAATGAGCAGTTCTTC. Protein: CAWSIAGGSYNEQFF.

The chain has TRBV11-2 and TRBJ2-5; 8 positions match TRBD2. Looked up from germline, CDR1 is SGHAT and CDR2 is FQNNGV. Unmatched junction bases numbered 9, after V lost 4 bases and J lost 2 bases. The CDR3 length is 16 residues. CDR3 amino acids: CASSSLRASGQETQYF. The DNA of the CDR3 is TGTGCCAGCAGCTCACTGAGGGCTAGCGGGCAAGAGACCCAGTACTTC.

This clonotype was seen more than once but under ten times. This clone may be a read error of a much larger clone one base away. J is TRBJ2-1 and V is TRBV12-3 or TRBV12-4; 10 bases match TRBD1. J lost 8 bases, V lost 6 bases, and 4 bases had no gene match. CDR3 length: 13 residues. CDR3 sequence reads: CASSRGTGDEQFF. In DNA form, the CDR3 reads TGTGCCAGCAGCCGCGGGACAGGGGATGAGCAGTTCTTC.

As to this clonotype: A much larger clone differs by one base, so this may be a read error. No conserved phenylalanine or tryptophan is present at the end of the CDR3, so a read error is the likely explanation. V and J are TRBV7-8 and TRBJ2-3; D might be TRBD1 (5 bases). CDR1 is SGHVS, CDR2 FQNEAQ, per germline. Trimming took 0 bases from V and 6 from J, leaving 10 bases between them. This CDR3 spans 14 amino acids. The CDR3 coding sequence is TGTGCCAGCAGCTTAGCTGGGGCGGCGGATACGCAGTATTCT. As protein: CASSLAGAADTQYS.

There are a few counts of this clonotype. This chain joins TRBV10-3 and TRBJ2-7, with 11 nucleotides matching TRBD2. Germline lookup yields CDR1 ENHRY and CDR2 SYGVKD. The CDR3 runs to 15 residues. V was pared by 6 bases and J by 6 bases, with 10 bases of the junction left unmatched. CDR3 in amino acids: CAISPTSGVVREQYF. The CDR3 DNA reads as TGTGCCATCAGCCCGACTAGCGGGGTAGTCCGCGAGCAGTACTTC.

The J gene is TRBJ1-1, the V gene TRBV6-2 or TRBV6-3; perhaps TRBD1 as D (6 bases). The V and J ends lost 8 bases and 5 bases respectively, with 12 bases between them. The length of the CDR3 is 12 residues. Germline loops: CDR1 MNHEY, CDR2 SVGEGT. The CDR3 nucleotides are TGTGCCAGCGATTCAGGGGTAACTGAAGCTTTCTTT. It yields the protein CASDSGVTEAFF.

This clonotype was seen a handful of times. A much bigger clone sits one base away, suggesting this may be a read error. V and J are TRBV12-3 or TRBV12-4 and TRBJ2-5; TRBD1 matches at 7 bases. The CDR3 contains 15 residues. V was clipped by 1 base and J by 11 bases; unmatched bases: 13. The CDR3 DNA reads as TGTGCCAGCAGTTTAGAGGGGGCTCCCTACAATGAGCAGTACTTC. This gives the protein CASSLEGAPYNEQYF.

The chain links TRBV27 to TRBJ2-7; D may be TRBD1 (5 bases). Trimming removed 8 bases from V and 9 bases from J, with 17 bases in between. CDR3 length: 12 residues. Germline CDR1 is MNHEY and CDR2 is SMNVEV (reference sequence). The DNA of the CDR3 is TGTGCCAGCGGATTCCCAGGGCGCGGGCAGTACTTC. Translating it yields CASGFPGRGQYF.

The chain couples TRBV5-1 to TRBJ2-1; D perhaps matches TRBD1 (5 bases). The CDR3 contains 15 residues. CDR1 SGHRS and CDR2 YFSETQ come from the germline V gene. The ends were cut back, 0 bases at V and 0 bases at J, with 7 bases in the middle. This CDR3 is CASSLGQTSYNEQFF. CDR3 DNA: TGCGCCAGCAGCTTGGGACAGACCTCCTACAATGAGCAGTTCTTC. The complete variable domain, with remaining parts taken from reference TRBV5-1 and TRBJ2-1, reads KAGVTQTPRYLIKTRGQQVTLSCSPISGHRSVSWYQQTPGQGLQFLFEYFSETQRNKGNFPGRFSGRQFSNSRSEMNVSTLELGDSALYLCASSLGQTSYNEQFFGPGTRLTVL.

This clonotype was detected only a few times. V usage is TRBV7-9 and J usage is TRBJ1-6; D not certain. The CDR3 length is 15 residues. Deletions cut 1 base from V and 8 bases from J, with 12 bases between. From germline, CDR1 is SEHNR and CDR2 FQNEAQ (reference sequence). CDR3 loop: CASSLDWQRDSPLHF. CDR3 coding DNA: TGTGCCAGCAGCTTAGATTGGCAGCGGGATTCACCCCTCCACTTT.

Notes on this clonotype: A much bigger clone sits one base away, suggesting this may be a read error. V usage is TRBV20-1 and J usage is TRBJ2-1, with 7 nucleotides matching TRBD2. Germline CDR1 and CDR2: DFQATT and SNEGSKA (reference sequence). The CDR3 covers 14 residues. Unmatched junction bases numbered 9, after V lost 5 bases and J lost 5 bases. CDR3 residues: CSAVLPGGNNEQFF. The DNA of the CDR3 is TGCAGTGCTGTTTTGCCGGGGGGAAACAATGAGCAGTTCTTC.

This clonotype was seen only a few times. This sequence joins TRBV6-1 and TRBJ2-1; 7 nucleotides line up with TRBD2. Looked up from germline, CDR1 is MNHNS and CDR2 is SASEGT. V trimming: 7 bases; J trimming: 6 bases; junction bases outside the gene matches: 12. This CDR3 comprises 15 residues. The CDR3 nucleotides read TGTGCCAGCACCCACTTGAGCGGGGTGAGCAATGAGCAGTTCTTC. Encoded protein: CASTHLSGVSNEQFF.

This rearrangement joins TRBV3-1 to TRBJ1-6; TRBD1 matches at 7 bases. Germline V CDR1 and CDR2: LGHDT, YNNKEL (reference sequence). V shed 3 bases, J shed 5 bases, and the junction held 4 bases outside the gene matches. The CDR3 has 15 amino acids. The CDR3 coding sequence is TGTGCCAGCAGCCACCGGACAGGAAATAATTCACCCCTCCACTTT. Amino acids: CASSHRTGNNSPLHF.

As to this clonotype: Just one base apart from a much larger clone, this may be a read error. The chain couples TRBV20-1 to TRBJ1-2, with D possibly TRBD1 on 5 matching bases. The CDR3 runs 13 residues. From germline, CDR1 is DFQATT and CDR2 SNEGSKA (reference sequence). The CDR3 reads CSASSAWGYGYIF. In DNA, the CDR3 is TGCAGTGCTAGCTCCGCCTGGGGCTATGGCTACATCTTC.

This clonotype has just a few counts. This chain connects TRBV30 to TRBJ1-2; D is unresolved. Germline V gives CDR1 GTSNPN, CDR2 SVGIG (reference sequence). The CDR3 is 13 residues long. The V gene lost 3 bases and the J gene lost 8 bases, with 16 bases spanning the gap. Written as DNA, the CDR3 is TGTGCCTGGAGCCAAAGTCGGGAGGACGGCTACACCTTC. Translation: CAWSQSREDGYTF.

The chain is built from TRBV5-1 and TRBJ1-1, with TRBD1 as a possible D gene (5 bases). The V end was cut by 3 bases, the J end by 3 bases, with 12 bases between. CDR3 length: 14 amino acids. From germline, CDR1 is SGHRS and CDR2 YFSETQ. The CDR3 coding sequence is TGCGCCAGCAGCTCGGGACTTGGGGACACTGAAGCTTTCTTT. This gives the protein CASSSGLGDTEAFF.

CDR3 in DNA: TGTGCCAGCAGTTCGAAGGGACTAGCGGGGGCATGGAATGAGCAGTTCTTC. Amino acid sequence: CASSSKGLAGAWNEQFF. The rearrangement uses TRBV27 and TRBJ2-1; 14 bases match TRBD2. V was pared by 4 bases and J by 7 bases, with 9 bases of the junction left unmatched. Germline lookup yields CDR1 MNHEY and CDR2 SMNVEV (reference sequence). This CDR3 is built from 17 residues.

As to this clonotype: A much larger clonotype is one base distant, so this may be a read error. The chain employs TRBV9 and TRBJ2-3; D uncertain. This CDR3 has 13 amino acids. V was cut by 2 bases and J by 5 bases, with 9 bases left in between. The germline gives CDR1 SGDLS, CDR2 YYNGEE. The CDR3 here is CASSVSGQDTQYF. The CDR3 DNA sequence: TGTGCCAGCAGCGTGTCCGGCCAAGATACGCAGTATTTT.

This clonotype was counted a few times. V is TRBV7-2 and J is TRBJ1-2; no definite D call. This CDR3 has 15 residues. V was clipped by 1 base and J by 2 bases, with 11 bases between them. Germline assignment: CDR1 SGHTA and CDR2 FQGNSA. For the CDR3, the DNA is TGTGCCAGCAGCTTAGAGCCGGGTACCAACTATGGCTACACCTTC. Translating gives CASSLEPGTNYGYTF.

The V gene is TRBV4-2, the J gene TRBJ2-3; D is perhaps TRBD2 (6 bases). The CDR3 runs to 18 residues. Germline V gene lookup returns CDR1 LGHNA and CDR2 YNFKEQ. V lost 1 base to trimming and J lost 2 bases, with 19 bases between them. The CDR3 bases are TGTGCCAGCAGCCAAGTTAGCCTCTCCGGGGGAAACACAGATACGCAGTATTTT. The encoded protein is CASSQVSLSGGNTDTQYF.

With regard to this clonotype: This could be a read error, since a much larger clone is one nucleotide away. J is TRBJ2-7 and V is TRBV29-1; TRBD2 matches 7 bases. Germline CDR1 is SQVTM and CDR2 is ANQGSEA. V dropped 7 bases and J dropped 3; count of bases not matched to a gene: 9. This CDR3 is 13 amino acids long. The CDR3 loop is CSGEVGGIYEQYF. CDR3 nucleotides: TGCAGCGGTGAGGTCGGGGGGATCTACGAGCAGTACTTC.

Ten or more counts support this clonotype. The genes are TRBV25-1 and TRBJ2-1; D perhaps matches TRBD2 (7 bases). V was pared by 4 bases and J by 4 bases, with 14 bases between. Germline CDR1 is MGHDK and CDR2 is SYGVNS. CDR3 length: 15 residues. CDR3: CASSAPGGSYNEQFF. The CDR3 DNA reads TGTGCCAGCAGTGCCCCGGGGGGCTCTTACAATGAGCAGTTCTTC.

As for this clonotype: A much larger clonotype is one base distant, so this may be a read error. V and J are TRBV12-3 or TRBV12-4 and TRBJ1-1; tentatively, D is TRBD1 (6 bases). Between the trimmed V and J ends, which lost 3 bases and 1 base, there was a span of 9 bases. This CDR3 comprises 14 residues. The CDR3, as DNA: TGTGCCAGCAGTTTCGTGGGACAGAACACTGAAGCTTTCTTT. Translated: CASSFVGQNTEAFF.

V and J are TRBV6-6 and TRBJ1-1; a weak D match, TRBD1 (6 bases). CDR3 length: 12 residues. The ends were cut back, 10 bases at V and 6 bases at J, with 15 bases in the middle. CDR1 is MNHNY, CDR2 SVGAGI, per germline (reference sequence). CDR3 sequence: CATLRGASEAFF. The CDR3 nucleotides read TGTGCCACCCTAAGGGGGGCGTCTGAAGCTTTCTTT.

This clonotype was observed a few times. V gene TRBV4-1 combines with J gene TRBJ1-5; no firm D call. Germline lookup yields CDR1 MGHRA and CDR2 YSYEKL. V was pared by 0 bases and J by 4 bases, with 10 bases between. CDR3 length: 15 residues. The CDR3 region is CASSQDPSPNQPQHF. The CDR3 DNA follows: TGCGCCAGCAGCCAAGACCCTTCGCCGAATCAGCCCCAGCATTTT.

This CDR3 is CASSEFSGRRGYTF. Here the CDR3 DNA reads TGTGCCAGCAGCGAGTTTTCAGGGCGACGGGGCTACACCTTC. The chain employs TRBV2 and TRBJ1-2, with a tentative D call TRBD1 (5 bases). V was shortened by 6 bases and J by 8 bases, with 19 bases between the two germline ends. The CDR3 contains 14 residues. The germline gives CDR1 SNHLY, CDR2 FYNNEI.